This record concerns one T cell receptor (beta chain) sequence. Its antigen remains unidentified. This sample was included in a study of somatic mutations in cytotoxic T cells in rheumatoid arthritis. Looking at the study overall: Among the T-cell populations stained with V beta antibodies, some were separated by flow sorting at nearly 100% purity, including V beta1+ cells whose TCRB was sequenced.

CD4+ and CD8+ cells were isolated by positive magnetic bead selection, with purity checked by flow cytometry. Profiling relied on immunoSEQ multiplex PCR, and the TCRdb table lists in-frame clones only, not all of them. Of more than 10,000 clones listed, about three quarters are singletons. V was pared by 1 base and J by 6 bases, with 3 bases of the junction left unmatched. Germline CDR1 and CDR2: SGHVS and FNYEAQ. CDR3 length equals 16 residues. Study observations and caveats: The study found that the largest CD8+ clone exceeded 20% of CD8+ cells in about an eighth of the 65 patients.

The sample was CD8+ T cells sorted from blood. This sequence was found in a man aged 50-60 years in good health. The chain recombines TRBV7-6 with TRBJ2-1, with TRBD2 matching over 13 bases. CDR3 sequence (DNA): TGTGCCAGCAGCTTAGGGACTAGCGGGAGTACCAATGAGCAGTTCTTC. This encodes CASSLGTSGSTNEQFF. The variable domain in full, completed from reference TRBV7-6 and TRBJ2-1, reads GAGVSQSPRYKVTKRGQDVALRCDPISGHVSLYWYRQALGQGPEFLTYFNYEAQQDKSGLPNDRFSAERPEGSISTLTIQRTEQRDSAMYRCASSLGTSGSTNEQFFGPGTRLTVL.